These T cell receptor beta chains were read from a single sample in a study of blood T cell repertoires in COVID-19. Sequenced by immunoSEQ multiplex PCR; TCRdb stores in-frame clones only, minus some. The table includes 190,000 or so clones, approximately 86% detected once. The sequencing input was PBMCs or T cells enriched from blood (not recorded which). The receptor set was obtained from a woman younger than 45 who had been exposed to COVID-19. Both conserved end residues are part of each CDR3. The D gene is left open where the match is weak. A clone size is listed for some rows: how often the clone was seen (once, few, many), or a class if it is expanded.

clone_size: NA
v_call: TRBV18
d_call: TRBD1
j_call: TRBJ1-4
cdr3_aa: CASSRGQGTEKLFF
cdr3_nt: TGTGCCAGCTCACGAGGACAGGGGACGGAAAAACTGTTTTTT

clone_size: NA
v_call: TRBV27
d_call: NA
j_call: TRBJ2-5
cdr3_aa: CASSLSWRGGQETQYF
cdr3_nt: TGTGCCAGCAGTTTATCGTGGAGGGGGGGCCAGGAGACCCAGTACTTC

clone_size: NA
v_call: TRBV9
d_call: NA
j_call: TRBJ1-3
cdr3_aa: CASSITDYSGNTIYF
cdr3_nt: TGTGCCAGCAGCATTACAGACTACTCTGGAAACACCATATATTTT

clone_size: NA
v_call: TRBV10-3
d_call: NA
j_call: TRBJ2-1
cdr3_aa: CAISESRDIYANEQFF
cdr3_nt: TGTGCCATCAGTGAGTCCCGGGACATTTACGCAAATGAGCAGTTCTTC

clone_size: NA
v_call: TRBV11-3
d_call: TRBD1
j_call: TRBJ1-1
cdr3_aa: CASSLAGQGAGAFF
cdr3_nt: TGTGCCAGCAGCTTAGCTGGACAGGGAGCTGGGGCTTTCTTT

clone_size: NA
v_call: TRBV12-5
d_call: NA
j_call: TRBJ2-7
cdr3_aa: CASGKGDVSYEQYF
cdr3_nt: TGTGCTAGTGGTAAGGGGGACGTTAGCTACGAGCAGTACTTC

clone_size: NA
v_call: TRBV7-9
d_call: NA
j_call: TRBJ1-2
cdr3_aa: CASSRTADGYTF
cdr3_nt: TGTGCCAGCAGCCGGACAGCGGATGGCTACACCTTC

clone_size: once
v_call: TRBV4-2
d_call: NA
j_call: TRBJ2-1
cdr3_aa: CASSQVLGGHEQFF
cdr3_nt: TGTGCCAGCAGCCAAGTTCTGGGGGGTCATGAGCAGTTCTTC

clone_size: NA
v_call: TRBV3-1/TRBV3-2
d_call: NA
j_call: TRBJ1-3
cdr3_aa: CASSQSGGGRADTIYF
cdr3_nt: TGTGCCAGCAGCCAATCTGGGGGAGGACGAGCGGACACCATATATTTT

clone_size: NA
v_call: TRBV5-4
d_call: NA
j_call: TRBJ2-7
cdr3_aa: CAIPTEGQGSEQYF
cdr3_nt: TGTGCCATACCAACCGAGGGGCAGGGGAGCGAGCAGTACTTC

clone_size: NA
v_call: TRBV9
d_call: TRBD2
j_call: TRBJ2-3
cdr3_aa: CASSVEVGTSGSGIRGTQYF
cdr3_nt: TGTGCCAGCAGCGTAGAGGTCGGGACTAGCGGGTCTGGAATCAGGGGTACGCAGTATTTT

clone_size: few
v_call: TRBV5-6
d_call: TRBD1
j_call: TRBJ1-5
cdr3_aa: CASSLPTGTGSNQPQHF
cdr3_nt: TGTGCCAGCAGCTTGCCGACAGGGACGGGCAGCAATCAGCCCCAGCATTTT

clone_size: NA
v_call: TRBV27
d_call: NA
j_call: TRBJ1-4
cdr3_aa: CASSFVGVDEKLFF
cdr3_nt: TGTGCCAGCAGTTTTGTAGGGGTAGATGAAAAACTGTTTTTT

clone_size: NA
v_call: TRBV28
d_call: TRBD1
j_call: TRBJ2-1
cdr3_aa: CASSLWQGAGNEQFF
cdr3_nt: TGTGCCAGCAGTTTATGGCAGGGGGCTGGCAATGAGCAGTTCTTC